This note documents a single T cell receptor (beta chain) sequence. No antigen is known for it. The PCR employed 60 Vbeta primers together with 13 Jbeta primers. Profiled with immunoSEQ multiplex PCR; TCRdb holds only in-frame clones, not every one. Counted here are some 200,000 clones, around 83% occurring once; the ten biggest clones make up 2.7%. This sample is part of a study of cytomegalovirus exposure and HLA in healthy donors. As for the study in general: Of several hundred genotyped donors, about 81% clustered with self-reported Caucasian donors. Findings and limits, study-wide: Relative to the approximately 700-donor mean, N-insertions were reportedly fewer in an Asian-associated ancestry cluster in a later analysis. In a later analysis, most CMV-associated TCR beta chains appeared HLA-restricted. The majority of TCR sequences were rare, yet some public TCRs appeared in many donors.

This CDR3 is built from 15 residues. Germline V lookup: CDR1 SGHNT, CDR2 YYREEE (reference sequence). V gave up 3 bases and J gave up 1 base, with 13 bases separating them. The sample comprised PBMCs. The chain joins TRBV5-4 to TRBJ1-1, with D perhaps matching TRBD1 (5 bases). This sequence originates from a middle-aged woman in good health and CMV-seronegative. The CDR3 DNA is TGTGCCAGCAGCTCAAGGGACGGGAGGAACACTGAAGCTTTCTTT. It translates to CASSSRDGRNTEAFF.